These 22 T cell receptor beta chains share one sample of origin, sequenced in a study of blood T cells in healthy people across ages. Using a J-beta primer mix together with a sample-barcoded 5' primer, a second PCR was run for roughly 7 to 12 cycles. MiXCR was run by TCRdb on the 5' RACE reads, yielding one entry per CDR3 protein. There are around 1.5 million distinct CDR3 sequences in the sample; 55% to 75% occur only once, and roughly 6.3% lies in the top ten. The sequenced material came from blood. All receptors derive from a man between 18 and 29 years old in good health.

This clonotype was seen a handful of times. The chain employs TRBV20-1 and TRBJ2-5, with D perhaps matching TRBD2 (5 bases). Germline V gene data show CDR1 as DFQATT and CDR2 as SNEGSKA (reference sequence). With 0 bases removed from V and 4 bases from J, the gap between germline ends came to 15 bases. The CDR3 runs 15 residues. The CDR3: CSARDSIGVLETQYF. CDR3 bases: TGCAGTGCTAGAGATAGTATCGGGGTTTTAGAGACCCAGTACTTC.

J is TRBJ1-1 and V is TRBV12-3 or TRBV12-4; D may be TRBD1 (6 bases). Trimming removed 5 bases at V and 1 base at J, with 8 bases between. The CDR3 has 13 amino acids. CDR3 residues: CASSTTGNTEAFF. CDR3 DNA: TGTGCCAGCAGTACGACAGGGAACACTGAAGCTTTCTTT.

This CDR3 reads CSVGGQGPRIMDEQFF. The CDR3 bases are TGCAGCGTTGGCGGACAGGGGCCGAGGATTATGGATGAGCAGTTCTTC. The rearrangement joins TRBV29-1 to TRBJ2-1; the match to TRBD1 covers 9 bases. Germline assignment: CDR1 SQVTM and CDR2 ANQGSEA. The CDR3 has 16 residues. The V gene end was trimmed by 4 bases and the J gene end by 8 bases; junction bases not matched to a gene: 15.

CDR3: CASSMTQGNTEAFF. CDR3 DNA: TGCGCCAGCAGCATGACTCAGGGGAACACTGAAGCTTTCTTT. V gene TRBV5-1 combines with J gene TRBJ1-1; D may be TRBD1 (5 bases). The CDR3 spans 14 residues. The germline CDR1 and CDR2 sequences are SGHRS and YFSETQ. With 4 bases removed from V and 1 base from J, the gap between germline ends came to 11 bases.

This clonotype was observed a handful of times. V and J are TRBV29-1 and TRBJ1-1; no clear D gene. The CDR3 is made up of 14 amino acids. CDR1 SQVTM and CDR2 ANQGSEA come from the germline V gene. The V and J ends lost 0 bases and 10 bases respectively, with 18 bases between them. CDR3 residues: CSVEDLRGNGVAFF. In DNA, the CDR3 is TGCAGCGTTGAAGATTTGCGTGGTAATGGTGTAGCTTTCTTT.

The chain's CDR3 is CSASGVLANTEAFF. For the CDR3, the DNA is TGCAGTGCTAGTGGGGTGTTAGCGAACACTGAAGCTTTCTTT. The rearrangement joins TRBV20-1 to TRBJ1-1; D remains unclear. This CDR3 has 14 amino acids. Between the trimmed V and J ends, which lost 3 bases and 1 base, there was a span of 12 bases. Germline CDR1 and CDR2: DFQATT and SNEGSKA (reference sequence).

The CDR3 loop is CASSEKRTSYNEQFF. As DNA, the CDR3 is TGTGCCAGCAGTGAGAAGAGGACATCCTACAATGAGCAGTTCTTC. This chain links TRBV2 with TRBJ2-1; D is perhaps TRBD1 (5 bases). This CDR3 is 15 amino acids long. Germline-derived CDR1 and CDR2 are SNHLY and FYNNEI. The V end lost 3 bases, the J end lost 1 base, and 10 bases lay between the germline ends.

V gene TRBV3-1 combines with J gene TRBJ2-7, with 7 bases aligning to TRBD2. The V segment lost 3 bases and the J segment 0 bases; nucleotides outside the gene matches: 8. This CDR3 has 16 residues. CDR1 LGHDT and CDR2 YNNKEL come from the germline V gene (reference sequence). The CDR3 DNA reads TGTGCCAGCAGCCACGCCGGCGGCGGGAGCTCCTACGAGCAGTACTTC. Residues: CASSHAGGGSSYEQYF.

V gene TRBV29-1 combines with J gene TRBJ1-1; D not certain. V lost 7 bases, J lost 0 bases, and 3 bases lay in between. Germline lookup yields CDR1 SQVTM and CDR2 ANQGSEA. The CDR3 covers 10 residues. The CDR3 DNA follows: TGCAGCGGTATGAACACTGAAGCTTTCTTT. Its protein product is CSGMNTEAFF.

The rearrangement joins TRBV29-1 to TRBJ1-1; maybe TRBD1 (5 bases). Germline CDR1 reads SQVTM; CDR2 reads ANQGSEA. V dropped 6 bases and J dropped 11 bases, with 16 bases sitting between them. The CDR3 is 11 residues long. The CDR3 loop is CSVTTGSRAFF. DNA of the CDR3: TGCAGCGTGACCACAGGATCCAGGGCTTTCTTT.

The chain links TRBV11-2 to TRBJ2-3; 7 nucleotides line up with TRBD2. The ends lost 6 bases at V and 0 bases at J; junction bases unmatched: 12. The CDR3 extends over 17 amino acids. The germline V gene encodes CDR1 SGHAT and CDR2 FQNNGV. The CDR3 reads CASRIGRGTSSTDTQYF. Written as DNA, the CDR3 is TGTGCCAGCAGGATAGGGCGGGGGACTTCTAGCACAGATACGCAGTATTTT.

This clonotype was seen many times. The chain employs TRBV11-2 and TRBJ1-2; D may be TRBD1 (6 bases). Germline V gene lookup returns CDR1 SGHAT and CDR2 FQNNGV. CDR3 length equals 14 residues. Trimming pared 1 base from V and 2 bases from J, leaving 8 bases between. The DNA for the CDR3 is TGTGCCAGCAGCTTAGCGCAGGGGAACTATGGCTACACCTTC. Protein sequence: CASSLAQGNYGYTF.

The chain recombines TRBV6-1 with TRBJ2-4; possibly TRBD1 or TRBD2 for D (5 bases each). The assigned J gene may be wrong: the sequence end matches TRBJ2-7 better. The germline gives CDR1 MNHNS, CDR2 SASEGT. The CDR3 consists of 14 residues. This CDR3 is CASLFGTASYEQYF. DNA for the CDR3: TGTGCCAGCCTCTTCGGGACGGCGTCCTACGAGCAGTACTTC.

This sequence joins TRBV20-1 and TRBJ1-5; D not certain. V lost 6 bases and J lost 6, with 15 bases in between. The CDR3 covers 13 residues. The V gene's germline CDR1 is DFQATT and CDR2 SNEGSKA (reference sequence). This CDR3 is CSATDLGFQPQHF. CDR3 DNA: TGCAGTGCCACAGATTTAGGGTTTCAGCCCCAGCATTTT.

This clonotype was counted many times. The V gene is TRBV25-1, the J gene TRBJ1-4, with a tentative D call TRBD1 (6 bases). Germline assignment: CDR1 MGHDK and CDR2 SYGVNS. The CDR3 is 15 residues long. V lost 3 bases and J lost 4, with 12 bases in between. The CDR3 spells CASSDTDRNNEKLFF. Here the CDR3 DNA reads TGTGCCAGCAGTGATACCGACAGGAATAATGAAAAACTGTTTTTT.

The chain couples TRBV5-1 to TRBJ2-3; D possibly uses TRBD1 or TRBD2 (6 bases each). The CDR3 runs 15 residues. V dropped 1 base and J dropped 0 bases, with 9 bases sitting between them. Germline CDR1 is SGHRS and CDR2 is YFSETQ. The CDR3: CASSLIGGSTDTQYF. CDR3 in DNA: TGCGCCAGCAGCTTGATCGGGGGCAGCACAGATACGCAGTATTTT.

This chain uses TRBV29-1 with TRBJ2-7, with TRBD1 matching over 7 bases. V gave up 8 bases and J gave up 0 bases; unmatched junction bases: 4. This CDR3 region has 12 residues. Germline CDR1 SQVTM, CDR2 ANQGSEA. In nucleotides, the CDR3 is TGCAGCTTCCGGGACAGCTCCTACGAGCAGTACTTC. Its translation is CSFRDSSYEQYF.

The chain recombines TRBV29-1 with TRBJ2-7, with 8 bases that match TRBD2. This CDR3 region has 13 residues. CDR1 SQVTM and CDR2 ANQGSEA come from the germline V gene. Trimming removed 7 bases from V and 7 bases from J; junction bases left unmatched: 12. CDR3 sequence: CSGERENYNEQYF. CDR3 bases: TGCAGCGGGGAGCGGGAGAATTACAATGAGCAGTACTTC.

The chain carries TRBV7-9 and TRBJ2-1; 10 positions agree with TRBD2. Germline V CDR1 and CDR2: SEHNR, FQNEAQ (reference sequence). The CDR3 totals 17 residues. The junction had 14 bases not matched to a gene; V was cut back by 5 bases and J by 7 bases. CDR3 bases: TGTGCCAGCAGCCCTCGACCGGGAGAGCGGGAGGGGAATGAGCAGTTCTTC. It translates to CASSPRPGEREGNEQFF.

The V call is TRBV3-1, the J call TRBJ2-7; D perhaps matches TRBD2 (7 bases). Germline lookup yields CDR1 LGHDT and CDR2 YNNKEL (reference sequence). The germline V and J ends were trimmed by 5 bases and 2 bases, with 22 bases remaining between them. CDR3 size: 17 residues. Here the CDR3 reads CASSYPGGRDPPYEQYF. The CDR3 DNA is TGTGCCAGCAGCTACCCGGGGGGCCGGGACCCCCCCTACGAGCAGTACTTC.

The rearrangement joins TRBV29-1 to TRBJ1-1; no clear D. Germline V gives CDR1 SQVTM, CDR2 ANQGSEA. V was cut by 0 bases and J by 6 bases, with 8 bases left in between. The CDR3 spans 12 residues. DNA for the CDR3: TGCAGCGTTGAAGAATCAGGATCTGAAGCTTTCTTT. The encoded protein is CSVEESGSEAFF.

About this clonotype: Mismatch with germline at one junction end may stem from a read error. V is TRBV10-3 and J is TRBJ2-7; 9 nucleotides line up with TRBD2. Judging by the DNA end, TRBJ2-5 fits better; the J call may be wrong. The CDR3 covers 15 residues. CDR1 and CDR2 (germline): ENHRY, SYGVKD. CDR3 in amino acids: CAISASGGHQETQYF. The DNA of the CDR3 is TGTGCCATCAGTGCGAGCGGGGGGCACCAGGAGACCCAGTACTTC.